The rows below give T cell receptor beta chains drawn from one sample of a study of cytomegalovirus exposure and HLA in healthy donors. Produced via immunoSEQ multiplex PCR; TCRdb's table is partial and in-frame only. The sample has about 170,000 clones; around 74% are singletons. The sample comprised PBMCs. The receptors derive from a female donor in good health and CMV-seronegative. Both conserved end residues are part of each CDR3. The order of the fields is D gene, J gene, V gene, clone size, CDR3 DNA, CDR3 protein. D genes are given only for firm matches. Rows may omit the clone size; those that give it use once, few, many or a size class.

D: TRBD1
J: TRBJ2-7
V: TRBV7-2
size: -
DNA: TGTGCCAGCAGCTCGGGACAGGCACGATCGTCCTACGAGCAGTACTTC
CDR3: CASSSGQARSSYEQYF

D: TRBD2
J: TRBJ2-7
V: TRBV7-2
size: -
DNA: TGTGCCAGCAGCTTGACTAGCGGCTACGAGCAGTACTTC
CDR3: CASSLTSGYEQYF

D: TRBD2
J: TRBJ2-7
V: TRBV2
size: -
DNA: TGTGCCAGCAGCGAAGCTAGCGGCAGCTCCTACGAGCAGTACTTC
CDR3: CASSEASGSSYEQYF

D: -
J: TRBJ1-5
V: TRBV6-6
size: -
DNA: TGTGCCAGCAGGCTCACCCTGCCGGGTCAGCCCCAGCATTTT
CDR3: CASRLTLPGQPQHF

D: -
J: TRBJ2-7
V: TRBV7-2
size: -
DNA: TGTGCCAGCAGCTTAGGTGCAGGTCCCCTGGAGCAGTACTTC
CDR3: CASSLGAGPLEQYF

D: -
J: TRBJ2-1
V: TRBV5-1
size: -
DNA: TGCGCCAGCAGCGAGCAGGTTCTCAATGAGCAGTTCTTC
CDR3: CASSEQVLNEQFF

D: -
J: TRBJ2-7
V: TRBV7-9
size: -
DNA: TGTGCCAGCAGCTCCGGGACGGGGGAACAGTACTTC
CDR3: CASSSGTGEQYF

D: TRBD1
J: TRBJ1-2
V: TRBV9
size: -
DNA: TGTGCCAGCAGCGTAGTGGGACAGGGTCGTTTTGGCTACACCTTC
CDR3: CASSVVGQGRFGYTF

D: TRBD1
J: TRBJ1-1
V: TRBV19
size: -
DNA: TGTGCCACTAAACCGGGACAGGCGTTTTTTTCGACTGAAGCTTTCTTT
CDR3: CATKPGQAFFSTEAFF

D: TRBD1
J: TRBJ2-3
V: TRBV15
size: -
DNA: TGTGCCACCAGCAGACAGACAGGGGGCACAGATACGCAGTATTTT
CDR3: CATSRQTGGTDTQYF

D: -
J: TRBJ2-6
V: TRBV4-2
size: -
DNA: TGTGCCAGCAGCCAACGCGATACAGGGACCGGGGCCAACGTCCTGACTTTC
CDR3: CASSQRDTGTGANVLTF

D: -
J: TRBJ1-1
V: TRBV5-1
size: few
DNA: TGCGCCAGCAGCTTGGACAGCAGTTCGAACACTGAAGCTTTCTTT
CDR3: CASSLDSSSNTEAFF

D: TRBD2
J: TRBJ2-7
V: TRBV5-1
size: -
DNA: TGCGCCAGCAGCTTGGCTGCCGGGACTAGCGGGGGGGATGCCTACGAGCAGTACTTC
CDR3: CASSLAAGTSGGDAYEQYF

D: TRBD1
J: TRBJ2-7
V: TRBV19
size: -
DNA: TGTGCCAGTCGGGACAGGGCCTCCTACGAGCAGTACTTC
CDR3: CASRDRASYEQYF

D: -
J: TRBJ1-1
V: TRBV30
size: few
DNA: TGTGCCTGGAGTTGGAGAACTGAAGCTTTCTTT
CDR3: CAWSWRTEAFF

D: -
J: TRBJ2-5
V: TRBV27
size: once
DNA: TGTGCCAGCAGTTTCCAGGGCTGGCAAGAGACCCAGTACTTC
CDR3: CASSFQGWQETQYF

D: -
J: TRBJ1-2
V: TRBV4-1
size: -
DNA: TGCGCCAGCAGCCAAGCCCCTGGGGGCTCTAACTATGGCTACACCTTC
CDR3: CASSQAPGGSNYGYTF

D: -
J: TRBJ2-5
V: TRBV7-3
size: -
DNA: TGTGCCAGCAGCTTAAAGGGAGGTTTTCAAGAGACCCAGTACTTC
CDR3: CASSLKGGFQETQYF

D: TRBD1
J: TRBJ1-5
V: TRBV19
size: -
DNA: TGTGCCAGTAGTCAGAGACAGGGACATCAGCCCCAGCATTTT
CDR3: CASSQRQGHQPQHF

D: -
J: TRBJ2-4
V: TRBV4-1
size: -
DNA: TGCGCCAGCAGCCAAGACCTTACTGGACTAGCCAAAAACATTCAGTACTTC
CDR3: CASSQDLTGLAKNIQYF

D: -
J: TRBJ2-6
V: TRBV7-7
size: -
DNA: TGTGCCAGCAGCTCTAGCATTACTTCTGGGGCCAACGTCCTGACTTTC
CDR3: CASSSSITSGANVLTF

D: -
J: TRBJ2-1
V: TRBV6-4
size: few
DNA: TGTGCCAGCAGTGACTCGGTGAGCTCCTACAATGAGCAGTTCTTC
CDR3: CASSDSVSSYNEQFF

D: TRBD1
J: TRBJ1-2
V: TRBV14
size: -
DNA: TGTGCCAGCAGACGGACAGGGACAACAGCGGGAGGCTACACCTTC
CDR3: CASRRTGTTAGGYTF

D: TRBD2
J: TRBJ2-3
V: TRBV19
size: -
DNA: TGTGCCAGTAGTATAGCGGGAGGAGGCACAGATACGCAGTATTTT
CDR3: CASSIAGGGTDTQYF

D: -
J: TRBJ1-5
V: TRBV19
size: -
DNA: TGTGTCAGTAGTATACCCTTGGACAGTGTTAGCAATCAGCCCCAGCATTTT
CDR3: CVSSIPLDSVSNQPQHF

D: -
J: TRBJ1-2
V: TRBV21-1
size: -
DNA: TGTGCCAGCAGCAAAACCGACATGGGACAGTCAAACCTCATCTATGGCTACACCTTC
CDR3: CASSKTDMGQSNLIYGYTF

D: -
J: TRBJ2-5
V: TRBV19
size: once
DNA: TGTGCCAGTAGCCACCGGGGGGAGACCCAGTACTTC
CDR3: CASSHRGETQYF

D: TRBD1
J: TRBJ2-6
V: TRBV23-1
size: once
DNA: TGCGCCAGCCGCTTGACGACAGGGGTAACCCCTGGGGCCAACGTCCTGACTTTC
CDR3: CASRLTTGVTPGANVLTF

D: -
J: TRBJ1-2
V: TRBV27
size: -
DNA: TGTGCCAGCACCATTTCCGGCAGGGTCAACTATGGCTACACCTTC
CDR3: CASTISGRVNYGYTF

D: TRBD2
J: TRBJ2-3
V: TRBV4-2
size: -
DNA: TGTGCCAGCAGCCAAGGGTCGAGCGGGACTAGCACAGATACGCAGTATTTT
CDR3: CASSQGSSGTSTDTQYF

D: -
J: TRBJ1-2
V: TRBV11-2
size: -
DNA: TGTGCCAGCAGCTCTTACACGAACCTCACTAACTATGGCTACACCTTC
CDR3: CASSSYTNLTNYGYTF

D: TRBD2
J: TRBJ2-3
V: TRBV2
size: few
DNA: TGTGCCAGCAGTGAAACTAGCGGGGCGGATACGCAGTATTTT
CDR3: CASSETSGADTQYF

D: -
J: TRBJ2-7
V: TRBV11-3
size: -
DNA: TGTGCCAGCAGCTTATTCCCCGGTTTCGTCCCCTACGAGCAGTACTTC
CDR3: CASSLFPGFVPYEQYF

D: -
J: TRBJ1-1
V: TRBV5-1
size: -
DNA: TGCGCCAGCAGCTTGGATGGAGGAAGGGGGAGATGGGCTTTCTTT
CDR3: CASSLDGGRGRWAFF

D: -
J: TRBJ1-2
V: TRBV11-2
size: -
DNA: TGTGCCAGCAGCTTAGCCCCAGCCCCGGGGGGCTATGGCTACACCTTC
CDR3: CASSLAPAPGGYGYTF

D: TRBD2
J: TRBJ2-1
V: TRBV4-2
size: -
DNA: TGTGCCAGCAGCCAAGATCCAGCGGGAGGCGAGTACAATGAGCAGTTCTTC
CDR3: CASSQDPAGGEYNEQFF

D: TRBD1
J: TRBJ1-1
V: TRBV15
size: -
DNA: TGTGCCACCAGCAGGGGTTCACAGGGGAACAAAGCTTTCTTT
CDR3: CATSRGSQGNKAFF

D: -
J: TRBJ2-7
V: TRBV19
size: few
DNA: TGTGCCAGTAGTCACGGAGGGCACCGTGACGAGCAGTACTTC
CDR3: CASSHGGHRDEQYF

D: -
J: TRBJ2-1
V: TRBV27
size: -
DNA: TGTGCCAGCAGTTTATCGAGAAACAATGAGCAGTTCTTC
CDR3: CASSLSRNNEQFF

D: -
J: TRBJ2-5
V: TRBV6-5
size: few
DNA: TGTGCCAGCAGCCACCGGAGACAGATACAAGAGACCCAGTACTTC
CDR3: CASSHRRQIQETQYF

D: -
J: TRBJ2-2
V: TRBV19
size: few
DNA: TGTGCCAGTGAGAAAACCGGGGAGCTGTTTTTT
CDR3: CASEKTGELFF

D: -
J: TRBJ2-1
V: TRBV7-6
size: -
DNA: TGTGCCAGCAGCCCCATACGGACACCCTACAATGAGCAGTTCTTC
CDR3: CASSPIRTPYNEQFF

D: -
J: TRBJ2-1
V: TRBV30
size: -
DNA: TGTGCCTGGAGTCGGGGGAATAATGAGCAGTTCTTC
CDR3: CAWSRGNNEQFF

D: -
J: TRBJ2-5
V: TRBV11-3
size: -
DNA: TGTGCCAGCAGCTTAGATCGGTCTAGTCAGGAGACCCAGTACTTC
CDR3: CASSLDRSSQETQYF

D: TRBD2
J: TRBJ2-3
V: TRBV6-5
size: few
DNA: TGTGCCAGCAGTCCCGGGAGGGCGCCGGCAGATACGCAGTATTTT
CDR3: CASSPGRAPADTQYF

D: TRBD1
J: TRBJ2-5
V: TRBV28
size: -
DNA: TGTGCCAGCAACGTTGGGACAGGGGATTTGGAGACCCAGTACTTC
CDR3: CASNVGTGDLETQYF

D: TRBD1
J: TRBJ1-1
V: TRBV4-1
size: once
DNA: TGCGCCAGCAGCCATCAATTCGGGACAGGACTGAACACTGAAGCTTTCTTT
CDR3: CASSHQFGTGLNTEAFF

D: -
J: TRBJ1-6
V: TRBV7-9
size: -
DNA: TGTGCCAGCAGCTTTACAGAGGGTTCACCCCTCCACTTT
CDR3: CASSFTEGSPLHF

D: TRBD1
J: TRBJ1-2
V: TRBV13
size: few
DNA: TGTGCCAGCAGCCCCCAGGGGGGATCCAACTATGGCTACACCTTC
CDR3: CASSPQGGSNYGYTF

D: -
J: TRBJ1-5
V: TRBV6-5
size: -
DNA: TGTGCCAGTCGGTTCAGGGAAGGGGATCAGCCCCAGCATTTT
CDR3: CASRFREGDQPQHF

D: -
J: TRBJ2-5
V: TRBV27
size: -
DNA: TGTGCCAGCAGCCCGGTAATAGGCGGGGAGACCCAGTACTTC
CDR3: CASSPVIGGETQYF

D: TRBD1
J: TRBJ1-6
V: TRBV5-1
size: -
DNA: TGCGCCAGCTCAGGACAGGATAATTCACCCCTCCACTTT
CDR3: CASSGQDNSPLHF

D: TRBD2
J: TRBJ2-4
V: TRBV2
size: -
DNA: TGTGCCATTAGCGGGGGGGCAGGGAACATTCAGTACTTC
CDR3: CAISGGAGNIQYF